The 5 T cell receptor beta chains below all came from one sample that was sequenced in a study of T cell changes during pregnancy in multiple sclerosis (dated by TCRdb to between 2019 and 2020). The protocol used for the library was the immunoSEQ multiplex PCR assay. The clones in this table, taken by TCRdb from immuneACCESS, are in-frame only. Not every clone is retained; where verified, under half of the shortfall comes from an unresolved V gene, and the cause of the rest is unknown. Here the sample has 40,000 to 60,000 clones; about nine tenths occur a single time. 0.5% of the sample goes to the ten largest clones. This sample comprised CD4+ T cells from peripheral blood mononuclear cells, obtained in the third trimester of pregnancy. The receptors here all came from a female donor with multiple sclerosis, enrolled in a pregnancy study.

The chain employs TRBV2 and TRBJ2-7; D ambiguous. The CDR3 spans 14 residues. The V and J ends lost 7 bases and 2 bases respectively, with 15 bases between them. Germline CDR1 reads SNHLY; CDR2 reads FYNNEI. The CDR3 DNA is TGTGCCAGCACAACATCGTCACGGGCCTACGAGCAGTACTTC. This encodes CASTTSSRAYEQYF. Full variable domain (remainder filled in from reference TRBV2 and TRBJ2-7): EPEVTQTPSHQVTQMGQEVILRCVPISNHLYFYWYRQILGQKVEFLVSFYNNEISEKSEIFDDQFSVERPDGSNFTLKIRSTKLEDSAMYFCASTTSSRAYEQYFGPGTRLTVT.

This clone came up once. The chain carries TRBV11-2 and TRBJ2-1; a possible D gene is TRBD1 (6 bases). Trimming cost V 6 bases and J 0 bases, with 15 bases left between them. Per germline, CDR1 SGHAT and CDR2 FQNNGV. The CDR3 loop spans 16 amino acids. The CDR3 reads CASSPGARGSYNEQFF. The CDR3 DNA reads as TGTGCCAGCAGTCCAGGGGCCCGGGGCTCCTACAATGAGCAGTTCTTC.

The chain is built from TRBV7-9 and TRBJ1-2; 8 nucleotides agree with TRBD1. Trimming at V came to 10 bases and at J to 2 bases, leaving 6 bases not matched to a gene. Per the germline V gene, CDR1 is SEHNR and CDR2 is FQNEAQ (reference sequence). This CDR3 is built from 13 residues. CDR3 sequence: CATDRGENYGYTF. CDR3 DNA sequence: TGTGCCACCGACAGGGGCGAAAACTATGGCTACACCTTC.

This chain connects TRBV14 to TRBJ2-7, with D tentatively TRBD1 (5 bases). Looked up from germline, CDR1 is SGHDN and CDR2 is FVKESK. The CDR3 totals 15 residues. V lost 0 bases, J lost 2 bases, and 11 bases lay in between. The CDR3 sequence: CASSQDRVQAYEQYF. The CDR3 coding sequence is TGTGCCAGCAGCCAAGATCGGGTACAGGCCTACGAGCAGTACTTC.

The V call is TRBV30, the J call TRBJ1-5, with a weak D call TRBD1 (5 bases). Trimming took 0 bases from V and 0 from J, leaving 18 bases between them. This CDR3 region has 18 residues. Germline CDR1 GTSNPN, CDR2 SVGIG (reference sequence). CDR3 nucleotides: TGTGCCTGGAGTGTGGGCAGGGCCTCGTACTATAGCAATCAGCCCCAGCATTTT. It is translated as CAWSVGRASYYSNQPQHF.